Listed below are T cell receptor beta chains from one sample, sequenced in a study of blood T cell repertoires in COVID-19. Libraries were prepared by immunoSEQ multiplex PCR; TCRdb keeps only in-frame clonotypes and omits some of them. The repertoire holds about 80,000 clones, with around 82% as singletons. Sequences were obtained from peripheral blood. The receptor set was obtained from a human donor in a cohort sampled during active COVID-19. CDR3s include the opening cysteine and the closing phenylalanine or tryptophan. Fields, in order: CDR3 DNA, CDR3 protein, J gene, clone size, V gene, D gene, CDR3 length. D genes are given only for firm matches. Size is omitted from some rows. Given values are once, few, many or a class for expanded clones.

DNA: TGTGCCAGCAGCCAACTGAACTATGGCTACACCTTC; CDR3: CASSQLNYGYTF; J: TRBJ1-2; size: NA; V: TRBV11-1; D: NA; length: 12
DNA: TGTGCCAGCAGTTTCCCGCTAAATTCACCCCTCCACTTT; CDR3: CASSFPLNSPLHF; J: TRBJ1-6; size: NA; V: TRBV12-3/TRBV12-4; D: NA; length: 13
DNA: TGTGCCAGCAGTGAAATGAGGGCACCCGGCTACACCTTC; CDR3: CASSEMRAPGYTF; J: TRBJ1-2; size: once; V: TRBV6-1; D: NA; length: 13
DNA: TGTGCCAGCAGCCTGACAGGGACCACCGGCTACACCTTC; CDR3: CASSLTGTTGYTF; J: TRBJ1-2; size: NA; V: TRBV11-2; D: TRBD1; length: 13
DNA: TGTGCCAGCAGCACCCCGGGGCTAGCGGGGAATAATGAGCAGTTCTTC; CDR3: CASSTPGLAGNNEQFF; J: TRBJ2-1; size: NA; V: TRBV28; D: TRBD2; length: 16
DNA: TGTGCCAGCAGCTTAGGAGAGAATCAGCCCCAGCATTTT; CDR3: CASSLGENQPQHF; J: TRBJ1-5; size: NA; V: TRBV7-2; D: NA; length: 13
DNA: TGTGCCAGCAGACAGACAGGGGAAGGAAGAACTAATGAAAAACTGTTTTTT; CDR3: CASRQTGEGRTNEKLFF; J: TRBJ1-4; size: few; V: TRBV3-1/TRBV3-2; D: TRBD1; length: 17
DNA: TGTGCCAGCAGTGAAGCGCAGGCGACCCAAGAAGCTTTCTTT; CDR3: CASSEAQATQEAFF; J: TRBJ1-1; size: NA; V: TRBV2; D: NA; length: 14
DNA: TGTGCCAGCAGCGCCACCGGGACAGGAGCGTCTGGCTACACCTTC; CDR3: CASSATGTGASGYTF; J: TRBJ1-2; size: NA; V: TRBV7-9; D: TRBD1; length: 15
DNA: TGTGCCAGTAGCAGAAAGGCAGGGGTCGCGAACACCGGGGAGCTGTTTTTT; CDR3: CASSRKAGVANTGELFF; J: TRBJ2-2; size: NA; V: TRBV19; D: NA; length: 17